The 15 T cell receptor beta chains below come from one sample, sequenced in a study of STAT5B mutations in CD4+ large granular lymphocyte leukemia. Only in-frame clones appear in the TCRdb table, and some are missing; sequencing was by immunoSEQ multiplex PCR. The repertoire holds tens of thousands of clones, with approximately 90% as singletons. What was sequenced was CD4+ T cells from blood buffy coats. The receptors were sampled from a human donor in good health.

This clone was seen just once. This chain uses TRBV10-2 with TRBJ1-1, with TRBD1 matching 9 bases. The CDR3 has 17 amino acids. J lost 1 base, V lost 4 bases, and 10 bases had no gene match. Germline V gene lookup returns CDR1 WSHSY and CDR2 SAAADI. The CDR3 loop is CASSASRGQGPNTEAFF. CDR3 bases: TGCGCCAGCAGTGCCTCGAGGGGACAGGGCCCGAACACTGAAGCTTTCTTT.

The V gene is TRBV5-4, the J gene TRBJ1-2, with 9 positions matching TRBD1. Germline V CDR1 and CDR2: SGHNT, YYREEE (reference sequence). The CDR3 is 13 amino acids. J was trimmed by 7 bases and V by 4 bases; bases with no gene match: 5. CDR3 in amino acids: CASSPTGGAGYTF. CDR3 sequence (DNA): TGTGCCAGCAGCCCTACAGGGGGCGCTGGCTACACCTTC. Using reference TRBV5-4 and TRBJ1-2 for the parts outside the CDR3, the full variable domain is ETGVTQSPTHLIKTRGQQVTLRCSSQSGHNTVSWYQQALGQGPQFIFQYYREEENGRGNFPPRFSGLQFPNYSSELNVNALELDDSALYLCASSPTGGAGYTFGSGTRLTVV.

The J gene is TRBJ1-1, the V gene TRBV28, with TRBD1 identical over 8 bases. The CDR3 runs 15 residues. The V segment lost 5 bases and the J segment 1 base; nucleotides outside the gene matches: 6. Germline V gene data show CDR1 as MDHEN and CDR2 as SYDVKM. The CDR3 reads CASSRRQGWNTEAFF. The CDR3 bases are TGTGCCAGCAGTCGCCGACAGGGGTGGAACACTGAAGCTTTCTTT.

This clone has a single count. This sequence joins TRBV18 and TRBJ2-7, with D unresolved. Germline values: CDR1 KGHSH, CDR2 LQKENI. This CDR3 is 14 amino acids long. Trimming cost V 0 bases and J 2 bases, with 8 bases left between them. For the CDR3, the DNA is TGTGCCAGCTCACCACCCGACGGCACCTACGAGCAGTACTTC. Its translation: CASSPPDGTYEQYF.

V and J are TRBV20-1 and TRBJ2-4; D unresolved. The V end lost 2 bases, the J end lost 6 bases, and 5 bases lay between the germline ends. Per germline, CDR1 DFQATT and CDR2 SNEGSKA (reference sequence). The CDR3 extends over 11 amino acids. The CDR3 spells CSARSLNIQYF. The CDR3 nucleotides read TGCAGTGCTAGATCCCTAAACATTCAGTACTTC.

The chain is built from TRBV28 and TRBJ1-2, with D uncertain. CDR1 and CDR2 (germline): MDHEN, SYDVKM. The CDR3 sequence is 13 residues long. Trimming took 4 bases from V and 4 from J, leaving 10 bases between them. CDR3 sequence: CASSYPGPYGYTF. The CDR3 DNA reads TGTGCCAGCAGTTACCCAGGACCCTATGGCTACACCTTC.

The chain uses TRBV7-6 and TRBJ2-3, with TRBD2 as a possible D gene (6 bases). Germline-derived CDR1 and CDR2 are SGHVS and FNYEAQ. This CDR3 has 16 amino acids. Trimming left V 1 base short and J 0 bases short, with 11 bases between. The CDR3 nucleotides are TGTGCCAGCAGCTTAGGGGCGGGAATGAGCACAGATACGCAGTATTTT. It specifies CASSLGAGMSTDTQYF.

This rearrangement joins TRBV5-1 to TRBJ2-2, with 10 bases matching TRBD1. The CDR3 consists of 15 residues. Germline CDR1 SGHRS, CDR2 YFSETQ. The V segment lost 2 bases and the J segment 7 bases; nucleotides outside the gene matches: 5. CDR3 sequence: CASSLRQGANGELFF. As DNA, the CDR3 is TGCGCCAGCAGCTTAAGACAGGGGGCGAACGGGGAGCTGTTTTTT.

The chain couples TRBV19 to TRBJ2-3; 15 bases fit TRBD2. Germline loops: CDR1 LNHDA, CDR2 SQIVND (reference sequence). J was trimmed by 6 bases and V by 4 bases; bases with no gene match: 5. The CDR3 totals 16 residues. CDR3 amino acids: CASSRGTSGRTDTQYF. For the CDR3, the DNA is TGTGCCAGTAGTAGAGGGACTAGCGGGAGGACGGATACGCAGTATTTT.

The rearrangement uses TRBV15 and TRBJ2-2; D perhaps matches TRBD1 (6 bases). The germline gives CDR1 LNHNV, CDR2 YYDKDF (reference sequence). V shed 2 bases and J shed 6 bases, with 7 bases lying between them. CDR3 length equals 13 residues. CDR3 bases: TGTGCCACCAGCAGACAGGGGTCCGGGGAGCTGTTTTTT. Translated: CATSRQGSGELFF.

The chain carries TRBV4-3 and TRBJ1-2; no clear D gene. V was pared by 1 base and J by 4 bases, with 10 bases between. This CDR3 has 14 amino acids. The germline V gene encodes CDR1 LGHNA and CDR2 YSLEER. The CDR3 loop reads CASSQVSGSYGYTF. The DNA of the CDR3 is TGCGCCAGCAGCCAAGTATCGGGCTCCTATGGCTACACCTTC.

V gene TRBV4-1 combines with J gene TRBJ2-5; 8 bases match TRBD2. Germline CDR1 is MGHRA and CDR2 is YSYEKL. The junction had 5 bases not matched to a gene; V was cut back by 0 bases and J by 2 bases. The CDR3 has 16 amino acids. DNA of the CDR3: TGCGCCAGCAGCCAAGAAGTAACTAGCGGTCAAGAGACCCAGTACTTC. It specifies CASSQEVTSGQETQYF.

The chain couples TRBV5-1 to TRBJ1-2, with a tentative D call TRBD1 (5 bases). V was pared by 4 bases and J by 6 bases, with 7 bases between. CDR3 size: 11 residues. CDR1 SGHRS and CDR2 YFSETQ come from the germline V gene. CDR3 sequence: CASSPGDGYTF. DNA for the CDR3: TGCGCCAGCAGCCCGGGGGATGGCTACACCTTC. Combining the CDR3 with reference TRBV5-1 and TRBJ1-2 gives the whole variable domain KAGVTQTPRYLIKTRGQQVTLSCSPISGHRSVSWYQQTPGQGLQFLFEYFSETQRNKGNFPGRFSGRQFSNSRSEMNVSTLELGDSALYLCASSPGDGYTFGSGTRLTVV.

This chain's CDR3 is CASSLLDSLYEQYF. CDR3 bases: TGTGCCAGCAGTTTGTTGGACAGCCTCTACGAGCAGTACTTC. V gene TRBV27 combines with J gene TRBJ2-7, with D perhaps matching TRBD1 (6 bases). V shed 3 bases and J shed 3 bases, with 12 bases lying between them. CDR3 size: 14 residues. The germline V gene has CDR1 MNHEY and CDR2 SMNVEV (reference sequence).

This rearrangement joins TRBV28 to TRBJ1-5, with 9 nucleotides matching TRBD1. The V gene end was trimmed by 4 bases and the J gene end by 7 bases; junction bases not matched to a gene: 5. This CDR3 contains 14 residues. CDR1 is MDHEN, CDR2 SYDVKM, per germline. CDR3 DNA: TGTGCCAGCAGTTCACCGGGACAGGGACAGCCCCAGCATTTT. This codes for CASSSPGQGQPQHF. Using reference TRBV28 and TRBJ1-5 for the parts outside the CDR3, the full variable domain is DVKVTQSSRYLVKRTGEKVFLECVQDMDHENMFWYRQDPGLGLRLIYFSYDVKMKEKGDIPEGYSVSREKKERFSLILESASTNQTSMYLCASSSPGQGQPQHFGDGTRLSIL.